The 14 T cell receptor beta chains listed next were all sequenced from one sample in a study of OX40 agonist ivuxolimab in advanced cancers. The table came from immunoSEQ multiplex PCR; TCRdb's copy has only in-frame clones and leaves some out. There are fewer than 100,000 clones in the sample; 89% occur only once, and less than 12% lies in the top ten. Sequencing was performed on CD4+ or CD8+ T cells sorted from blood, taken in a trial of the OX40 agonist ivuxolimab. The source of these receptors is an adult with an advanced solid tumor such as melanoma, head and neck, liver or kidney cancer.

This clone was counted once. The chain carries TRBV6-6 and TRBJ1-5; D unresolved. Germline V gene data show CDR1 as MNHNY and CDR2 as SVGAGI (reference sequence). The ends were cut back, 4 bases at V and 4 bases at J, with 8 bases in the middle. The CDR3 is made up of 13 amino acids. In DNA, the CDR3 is TGTGCCAGCAGTTCCAGGAGTAATCAGCCCCAGCATTTT. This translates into CASSSRSNQPQHF.

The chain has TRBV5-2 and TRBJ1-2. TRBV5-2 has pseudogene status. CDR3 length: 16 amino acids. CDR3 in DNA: TGTGCCAGCAATGTGCGTGGAGTACGAAAGACCTATGGCTACACCTTC. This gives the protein CASNVRGVRKTYGYTF.

CDR3 sequence (DNA): TGTGCCAGCAGTAAGGTGCAAGGGACCACTGAAGCTTTCTTT. Its translation: CASSKVQGTTEAFF. V and J are TRBV9 and TRBJ1-1, with D possibly matching TRBD1 (5 bases). The germline V gene has CDR1 SGDLS and CDR2 YYNGEE. The V end lost 5 bases, the J end lost 4 bases, and 15 bases lay between the germline ends. This CDR3 comprises 14 residues.

The CDR3 nucleotides read TGTGCCAGCAGTGCCGGCAGGGCACCCTACGAGCAGTACTTC. Residues: CASSAGRAPYEQYF. The chain uses TRBV2 and TRBJ2-5; D is possibly TRBD1 (5 bases). The end of the DNA aligns better with TRBJ2-7, so the J call may be wrong. The CDR3 runs to 14 residues. Germline CDR1 and CDR2: SNHLY and FYNNEI.

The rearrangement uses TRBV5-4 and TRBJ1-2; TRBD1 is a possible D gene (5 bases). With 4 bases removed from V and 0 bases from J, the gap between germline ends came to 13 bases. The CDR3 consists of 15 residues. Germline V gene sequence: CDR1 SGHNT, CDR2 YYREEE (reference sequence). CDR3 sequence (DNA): TGTGCCAGCAGCCAAGGGGTCAGGACTAACTATGGCTACACCTTC. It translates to CASSQGVRTNYGYTF.

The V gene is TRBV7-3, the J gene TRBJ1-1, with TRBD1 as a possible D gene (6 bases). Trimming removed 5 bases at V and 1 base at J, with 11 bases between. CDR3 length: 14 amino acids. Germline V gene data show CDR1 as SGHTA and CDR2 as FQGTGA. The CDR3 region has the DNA TGTGCCAGCAGCCTACAGGGTCGGAACACTGAAGCTTTCTTT. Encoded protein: CASSLQGRNTEAFF.

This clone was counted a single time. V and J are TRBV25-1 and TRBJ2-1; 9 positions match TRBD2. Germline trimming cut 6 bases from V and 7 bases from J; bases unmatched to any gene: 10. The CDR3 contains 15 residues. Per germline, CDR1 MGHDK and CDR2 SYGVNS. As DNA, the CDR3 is TGTGCCAGCAGGATTAAGGCGGGGGGGCGGAATGAGCAGTTCTTC. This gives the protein CASRIKAGGRNEQFF.

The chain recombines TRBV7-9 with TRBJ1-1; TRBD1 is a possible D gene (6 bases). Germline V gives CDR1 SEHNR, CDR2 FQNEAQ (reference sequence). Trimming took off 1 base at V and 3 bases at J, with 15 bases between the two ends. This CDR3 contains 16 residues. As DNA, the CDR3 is TGTGCCAGCAGCTTAGAAGGGGGTAGAATGGACACTGAAGCTTTCTTT. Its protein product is CASSLEGGRMDTEAFF.

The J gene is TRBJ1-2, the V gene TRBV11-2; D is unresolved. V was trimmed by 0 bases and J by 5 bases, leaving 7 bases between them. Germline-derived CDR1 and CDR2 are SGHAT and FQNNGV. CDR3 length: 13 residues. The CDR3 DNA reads TGTGCCAGCAGCTTAGAGTTAGGTTATGGCTACACCTTC. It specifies CASSLELGYGYTF. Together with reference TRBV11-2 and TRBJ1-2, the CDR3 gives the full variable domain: EAGVAQSPRYKIIEKRQSVAFWCNPISGHATLYWYQQILGQGPKLLIQFQNNGVVDDSQLPKDRFSAERLKGVDSTLKIQPAKLEDSAVYLCASSLELGYGYTFGSGTRLTVV.

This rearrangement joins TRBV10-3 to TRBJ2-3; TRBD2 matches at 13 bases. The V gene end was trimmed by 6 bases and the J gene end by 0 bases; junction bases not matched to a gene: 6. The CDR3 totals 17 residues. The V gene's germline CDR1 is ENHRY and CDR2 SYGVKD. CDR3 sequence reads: CAISGTSGDSSTDTQYF. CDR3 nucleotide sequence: TGTGCCATCAGCGGGACTAGCGGGGACTCTAGCACAGATACGCAGTATTTT.

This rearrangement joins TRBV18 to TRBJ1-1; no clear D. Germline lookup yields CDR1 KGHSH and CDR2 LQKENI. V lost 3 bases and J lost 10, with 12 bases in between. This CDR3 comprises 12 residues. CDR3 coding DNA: TGTGCCAGCTCACCTGCCTTGGATGGAGCTTTCTTT. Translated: CASSPALDGAFF.

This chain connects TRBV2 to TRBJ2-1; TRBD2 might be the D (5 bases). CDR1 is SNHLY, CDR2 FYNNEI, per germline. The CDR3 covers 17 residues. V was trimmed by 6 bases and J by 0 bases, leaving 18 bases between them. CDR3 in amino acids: CASRSETTTSSYNEQFF. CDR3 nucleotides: TGTGCCAGCAGAAGCGAAACGACTACGAGCTCCTACAATGAGCAGTTCTTC.

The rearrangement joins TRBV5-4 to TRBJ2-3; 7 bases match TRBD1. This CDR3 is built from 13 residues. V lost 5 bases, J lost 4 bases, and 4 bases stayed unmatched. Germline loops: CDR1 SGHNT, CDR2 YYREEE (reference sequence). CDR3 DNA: TGTGCCAGCAGGTTTACAGGGGCAGATACGCAGTATTTT. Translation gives CASRFTGADTQYF. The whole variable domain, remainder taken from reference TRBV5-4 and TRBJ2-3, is ETGVTQSPTHLIKTRGQQVTLRCSSQSGHNTVSWYQQALGQGPQFIFQYYREEENGRGNFPPRFSGLQFPNYSSELNVNALELDDSALYLCASRFTGADTQYFGPGTRLTVL.

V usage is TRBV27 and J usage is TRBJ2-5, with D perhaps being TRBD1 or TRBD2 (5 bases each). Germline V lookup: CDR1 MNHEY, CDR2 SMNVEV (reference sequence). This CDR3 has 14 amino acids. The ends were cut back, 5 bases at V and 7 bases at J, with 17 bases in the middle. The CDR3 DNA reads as TGTGCCAGCAGTGCCCGGGACCGCCTCGGGACCCAGTACTTC. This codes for CASSARDRLGTQYF.